Below, 7 T cell receptor beta chains from the same sample are listed, as sequenced in a study of T cells in Graves' hyperthyroidism and ophthalmopathy. Researchers amplified the TCR beta CDR3 regions from RNA transcripts. First-round RT-PCR with HTBI primers amplified the TCR CDR3 region. TCRdb independently ran MiXCR on the multiplex PCR reads; one entry per CDR3 protein. This table has about 410,000 distinct CDR3 sequences, around 15% appearing once. The material sequenced was blood. The receptors were gathered from a man between 18 and 35 years old with Graves' ophthalmopathy.

This clonotype was found many times. This chain connects TRBV12-3 or TRBV12-4 to TRBJ2-7, with unresolved D. V lost 5 bases to trimming and J lost 5 bases, with 16 bases between them. This CDR3 spans 14 amino acids. The DNA of the CDR3 is TGTGCCAGCAGTCTGCCGGCCGTATTGAACGAGCAGTACTTC. This gives the protein CASSLPAVLNEQYF.

The chain carries TRBV7-9 and TRBJ2-3, with 7 positions matching TRBD1. V was clipped by 5 bases and J by 9 bases; unmatched bases: 32. The length of the CDR3 is 21 residues. Germline CDR1 SEHNR, CDR2 FQNEAQ (reference sequence). CDR3 nucleotide sequence: TGTGCCAGCAGCCAAGCCCCCCCGACAGGGTATCTTTCTACCAACTTTAGGACGCAGTATTTT. This gives the protein CASSQAPPTGYLSTNFRTQYF.

The count of this clonotype is one. The genes are TRBV7-2 and TRBJ1-4, with D possibly matching TRBD1 (5 bases). V lost 5 bases and J lost 5, with 18 bases in between. This CDR3 is 16 amino acids long. Germline V gives CDR1 SGHTA, CDR2 FQGNSA. CDR3 sequence reads: CASSQISPAGNEKLFF. The CDR3 bases are TGTGCCAGCAGCCAAATTTCTCCAGCAGGGAATGAAAAACTGTTTTTT.

The V gene is TRBV4-1, the J gene TRBJ1-1; TRBD1 might be the D (6 bases). Germline values: CDR1 MGHRA, CDR2 YSYEKL. V lost 3 bases and J 4 bases, leaving 18 bases between the germline ends. The CDR3 length is 16 residues. The chain's CDR3 is CASSHSSRSGATEAFF. CDR3 DNA: TGCGCCAGCAGCCACTCCTCCCGTTCAGGGGCCACTGAAGCTTTCTTT.

The chain combines TRBV6-5 with TRBJ2-7; 8 bases are a match to TRBD2. Germline-derived CDR1 and CDR2 are MNHEY and SVGAGI. J gave up 0 bases and V 0 bases, and 7 bases lay outside the gene matches. The CDR3 sequence is 17 residues long. The CDR3 spells CASSYSGREALSYEQYF. The CDR3, as DNA: TGTGCCAGCAGTTACTCGGGGCGGGAGGCCCTCTCCTACGAGCAGTACTTC.

This clonotype appeared many times. This chain links TRBV24-1 with TRBJ2-1, with TRBD2 matching 7 bases. V dropped 1 base and J dropped 8; count of bases not matched to a gene: 10. Germline V lookup: CDR1 KGHDR, CDR2 SFDVKD. The CDR3 loop spans 16 amino acids. The CDR3 bases are TGTGCCACCAGTGATTTCGCTAGCGGATATGGCTATGAGCAGTTCTTC. This gives the protein CATSDFASGYGYEQFF.

This clonotype was counted many times. The V and J genes are TRBV28 and TRBJ1-5; D may be TRBD1 (6 bases). The CDR3 sequence is 13 residues long. Germline values: CDR1 MDHEN, CDR2 SYDVKM. Deletions cut 1 base from V and 15 bases from J, with 16 bases between. The DNA for the CDR3 is TGTGCCAGCAGTTTATCAAGGAGGGGGGTGTGGCATTTT. Its translation: CASSLSRRGVWHF.